The clone carrying this TCR beta chain was counted only a few times. Its specificity is unknown. Building the TCR beta libraries relied on iRepertoire HTBI primers, and CDR3 regions underwent Arm-PCR. TCRdb re-analysed the multiplex PCR reads in MiXCR, keeping a single row per CDR3 protein. The table shows 530,000 or so distinct CDR3 sequences, with 15% to 20% occurring only once. Between the trimmed V and J ends, which lost 7 bases and 4 bases, there was a span of 7 bases. CDR1 is SQVTM and CDR2 is ANQGSEA in the germline V gene. This CDR3 has 11 amino acids. This entry is derived from a study of regulatory T cells in long-lasting Graves disease. Overall study results and limits: There was favoring of TRBV28, TRBJ1-2 and TRBJ2-5 in persistent disease.

Time point reported: newly diagnosed GD, antithyroid drugs for less than 3 months. RNA extracted from PBMCs served as the sequencing template. These data were also filed under a second study, of T cells in Graves' hyperthyroidism and ophthalmopathy. That paper adds: In making diagnoses, clinical symptoms, serum thyroxine and TRAb, thyroid ultrasound and orbital computed tomography were all used. The HTBI primer set served for first-round RT-PCR of the TCR CDR3.

This TCR was recovered from a man aged 18 to 29 with Graves disease. Sample: peripheral blood mononuclear cells (PBMCs), taken at new diagnosis, from a patient treated with antithyroid drugs. The chain combines TRBV29-1 with TRBJ2-2, with D hard to call. The CDR3 DNA reads as TGCAGCGCCATGACCACCGGGGAGCTGTTTTTT. Protein sequence: CSAMTTGELFF.